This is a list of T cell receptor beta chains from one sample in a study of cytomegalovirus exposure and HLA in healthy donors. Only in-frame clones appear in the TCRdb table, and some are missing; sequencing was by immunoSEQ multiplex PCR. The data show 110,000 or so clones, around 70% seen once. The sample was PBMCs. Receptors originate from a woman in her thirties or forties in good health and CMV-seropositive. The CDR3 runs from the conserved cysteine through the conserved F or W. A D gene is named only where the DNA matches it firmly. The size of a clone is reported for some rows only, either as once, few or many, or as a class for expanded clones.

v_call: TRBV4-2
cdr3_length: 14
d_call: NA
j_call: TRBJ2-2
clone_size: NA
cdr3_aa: CASSQDREAGELFF
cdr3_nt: TGTGCCAGCAGCCAAGACAGGGAAGCCGGGGAGCTGTTTTTT

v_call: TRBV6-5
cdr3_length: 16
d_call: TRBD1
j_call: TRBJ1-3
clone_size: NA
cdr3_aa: CASSSDRERIGNTIYF
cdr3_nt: TGTGCCAGCAGTTCAGACAGGGAGAGGATCGGAAACACCATATATTTT

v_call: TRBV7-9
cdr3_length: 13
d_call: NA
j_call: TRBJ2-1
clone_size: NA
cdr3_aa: CASSFSSYNEQFF
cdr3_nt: TGTGCCAGCAGCTTCAGCTCCTACAATGAGCAGTTCTTC

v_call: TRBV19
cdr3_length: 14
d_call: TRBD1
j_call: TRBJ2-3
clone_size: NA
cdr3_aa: CASAQGAGTDTQYF
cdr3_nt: TGTGCCAGCGCACAGGGGGCTGGCACAGATACGCAGTATTTT

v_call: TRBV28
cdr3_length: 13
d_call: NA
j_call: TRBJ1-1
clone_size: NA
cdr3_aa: CASSRGGVTEAFF
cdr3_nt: TGTGCCAGCAGTAGGGGAGGGGTTACTGAAGCTTTCTTT

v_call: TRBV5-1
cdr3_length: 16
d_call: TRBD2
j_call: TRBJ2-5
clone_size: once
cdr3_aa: CASSRTSGRAVETQYF
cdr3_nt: TGCGCCAGCAGCCGGACTAGCGGGAGGGCCGTAGAGACCCAGTACTTC

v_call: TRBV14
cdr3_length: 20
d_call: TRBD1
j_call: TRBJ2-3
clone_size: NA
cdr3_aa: CASSQVRGSRHSSSTDTQYF
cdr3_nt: TGTGCCAGCAGCCAAGTCAGGGGGTCCAGGCACTCATCTAGCACAGATACGCAGTATTTT

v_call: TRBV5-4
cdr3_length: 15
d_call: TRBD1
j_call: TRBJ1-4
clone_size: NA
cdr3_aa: CASSIQGAANEKLFF
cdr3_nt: TGTGCCAGCAGCATACAGGGGGCGGCTAATGAAAAACTGTTTTTT

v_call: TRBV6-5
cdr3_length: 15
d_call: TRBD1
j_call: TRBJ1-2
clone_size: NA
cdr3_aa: CASSSPKQGLYGYTF
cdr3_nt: TGTGCCAGCAGTTCACCAAAACAGGGGTTATATGGCTACACCTTC

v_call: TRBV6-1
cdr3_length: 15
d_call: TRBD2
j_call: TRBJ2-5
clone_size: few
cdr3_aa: CASSAGTSDIETQYF
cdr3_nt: TGTGCCAGCAGTGCCGGGACTAGCGATATAGAGACCCAGTACTTC

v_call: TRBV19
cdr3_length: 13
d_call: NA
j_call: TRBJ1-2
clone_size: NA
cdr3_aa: CASSIDGEARYTF
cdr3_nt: TGTGCCAGTAGTATAGATGGGGAGGCTCGCTACACCTTC

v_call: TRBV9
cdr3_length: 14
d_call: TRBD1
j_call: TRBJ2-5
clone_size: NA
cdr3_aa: CASSEGAGLGTQYF
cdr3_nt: TGTGCCAGCAGCGAGGGGGCCGGGTTAGGGACCCAGTACTTC

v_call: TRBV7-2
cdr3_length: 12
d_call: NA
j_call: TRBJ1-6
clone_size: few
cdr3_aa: CASSLLQGGLHF
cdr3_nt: TGTGCCAGCAGCCTTCTCCAAGGGGGCCTCCACTTT

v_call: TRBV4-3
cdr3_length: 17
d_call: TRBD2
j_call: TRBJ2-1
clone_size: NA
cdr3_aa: CASSQDRGARGGNEQFF
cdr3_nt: TGCGCCAGCAGCCAAGATCGAGGTGCGCGGGGGGGCAATGAGCAGTTCTTC

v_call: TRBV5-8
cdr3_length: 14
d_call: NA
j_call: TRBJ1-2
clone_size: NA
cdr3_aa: CASSSAGKNYGYTF
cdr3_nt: TGTGCCAGCAGCAGCGCCGGGAAGAACTATGGCTACACCTTC

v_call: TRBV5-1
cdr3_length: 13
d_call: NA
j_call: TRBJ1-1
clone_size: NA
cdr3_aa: CASSWDSNTEAFF
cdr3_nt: TGCGCCAGCAGCTGGGACTCGAACACTGAAGCTTTCTTT

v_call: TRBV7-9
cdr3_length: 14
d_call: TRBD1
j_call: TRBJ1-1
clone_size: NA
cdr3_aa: CASSLQGSNTEAFF
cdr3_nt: TGTGCCAGCAGTCTACAGGGGTCGAACACTGAAGCTTTCTTT

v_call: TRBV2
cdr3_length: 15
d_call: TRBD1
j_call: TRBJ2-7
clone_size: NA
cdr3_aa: CASSEAGTGTYEQYF
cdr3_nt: TGTGCCAGCAGTGAAGCCGGGACAGGCACCTACGAGCAATACTTC

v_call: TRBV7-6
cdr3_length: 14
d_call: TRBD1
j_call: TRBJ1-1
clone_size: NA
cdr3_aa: CASSSGQRNTEAFF
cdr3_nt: TGTGCCAGCAGCTCGGGACAGAGGAACACTGAAGCTTTCTTT

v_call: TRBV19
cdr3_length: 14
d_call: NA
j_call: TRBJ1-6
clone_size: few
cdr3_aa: CASSIQGSNSPLHF
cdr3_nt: TGTGCCAGTAGTATCCAGGGTTCTAATTCACCCCTCCACTTT

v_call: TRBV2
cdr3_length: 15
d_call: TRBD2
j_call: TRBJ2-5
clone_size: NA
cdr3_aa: CASSPGGAGKETQYF
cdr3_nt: TGTGCCAGCAGCCCGGGGGGGGCAGGGAAAGAGACCCAGTACTTC

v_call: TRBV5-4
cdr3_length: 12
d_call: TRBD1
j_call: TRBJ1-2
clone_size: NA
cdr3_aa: CASSPDRGDYTF
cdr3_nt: TGTGCCAGCAGCCCCGACAGGGGCGACTACACCTTC

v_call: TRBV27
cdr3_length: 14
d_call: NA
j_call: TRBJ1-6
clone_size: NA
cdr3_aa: CASRSYRDDSPLHF
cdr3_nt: TGTGCCAGCAGGTCCTACAGGGACGATTCACCCCTCCACTTT

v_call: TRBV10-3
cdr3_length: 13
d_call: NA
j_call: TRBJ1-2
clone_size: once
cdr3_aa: CAISESGRDGYTF
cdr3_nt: TGTGCCATCAGTGAGTCGGGGAGGGATGGCTACACCTTC

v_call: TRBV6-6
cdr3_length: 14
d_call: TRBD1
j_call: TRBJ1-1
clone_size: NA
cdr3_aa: CASSYRDSNTEAFF
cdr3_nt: TGTGCCAGCAGTTACCGGGACAGCAACACTGAAGCTTTCTTT

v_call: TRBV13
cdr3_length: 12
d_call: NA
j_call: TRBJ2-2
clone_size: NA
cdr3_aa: CASSHFTGELFF
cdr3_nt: TGTGCCAGCAGCCATTTCACCGGGGAGCTGTTTTTT

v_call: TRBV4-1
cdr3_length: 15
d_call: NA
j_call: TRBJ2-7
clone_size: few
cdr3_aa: CASSPTQGPPYEQYF
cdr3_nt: TGCGCCAGCAGCCCAACACAGGGCCCCCCCTACGAGCAGTACTTC

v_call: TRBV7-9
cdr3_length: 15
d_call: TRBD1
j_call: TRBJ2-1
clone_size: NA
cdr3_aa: CASSLGQGARNEQFF
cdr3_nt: TGTGCCAGCAGCTTGGGACAGGGGGCGCGGAATGAGCAGTTCTTC

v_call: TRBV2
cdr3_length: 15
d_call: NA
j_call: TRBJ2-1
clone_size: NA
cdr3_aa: CASTEEALSYNEQFF
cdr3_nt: TGTGCCAGCACCGAGGAGGCCCTTTCCTACAATGAGCAGTTCTTC

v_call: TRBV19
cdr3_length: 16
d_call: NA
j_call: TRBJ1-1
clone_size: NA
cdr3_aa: CASRDQGFRGNIEAFF
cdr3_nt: TGTGCCAGTAGAGACCAGGGATTTCGGGGGAACATTGAAGCTTTCTTT

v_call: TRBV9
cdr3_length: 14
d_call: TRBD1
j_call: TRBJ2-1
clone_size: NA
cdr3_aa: CASSVTGVYNEQFF
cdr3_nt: TGTGCCAGCAGCGTCACAGGGGTCTACAATGAGCAGTTCTTC

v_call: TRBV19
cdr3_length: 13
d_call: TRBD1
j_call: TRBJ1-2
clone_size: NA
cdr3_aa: CASRPGQGYGYTF
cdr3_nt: TGTGCCAGTAGACCGGGACAGGGCTATGGCTACACCTTC

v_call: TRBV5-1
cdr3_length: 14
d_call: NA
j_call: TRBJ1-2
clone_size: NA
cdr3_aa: CASSQTGPEYGYTF
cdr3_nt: TGCGCCAGCAGTCAGACAGGTCCGGAGTATGGCTACACCTTC

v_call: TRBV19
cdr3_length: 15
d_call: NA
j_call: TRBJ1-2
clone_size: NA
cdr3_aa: CASSPPSGPIYGYTF
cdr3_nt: TGTGCCAGTAGTCCCCCGTCGGGTCCTATTTATGGCTACACCTTC

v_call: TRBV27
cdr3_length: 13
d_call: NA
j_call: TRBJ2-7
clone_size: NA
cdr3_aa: CASSLFRHYEQYF
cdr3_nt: TGTGCCAGCAGTTTATTTCGACACTACGAGCAGTACTTC

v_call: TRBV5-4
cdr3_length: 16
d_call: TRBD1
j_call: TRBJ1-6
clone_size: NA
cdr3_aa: CASSFDRDRGYSPLHF
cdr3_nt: TGTGCCAGCAGTTTTGACCGGGACAGGGGATATTCACCCCTCCACTTT

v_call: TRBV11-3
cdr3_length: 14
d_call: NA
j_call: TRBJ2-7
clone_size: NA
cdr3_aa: CASSLGQSSYEQYF
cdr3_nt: TGTGCCAGCAGCTTAGGACAGAGCTCCTACGAGCAGTACTTC

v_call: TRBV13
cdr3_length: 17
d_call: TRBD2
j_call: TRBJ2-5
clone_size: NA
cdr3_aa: CASSLGRGGGPQETQYF
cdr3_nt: TGTGCCAGCAGCTTAGGCCGAGGCGGGGGACCCCAAGAGACCCAGTACTTC

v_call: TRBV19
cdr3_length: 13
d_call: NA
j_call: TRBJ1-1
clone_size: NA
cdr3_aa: CASSMIQGYRAFF
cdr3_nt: TGTGCCAGTAGTATGATTCAGGGGTATAGAGCTTTCTTT

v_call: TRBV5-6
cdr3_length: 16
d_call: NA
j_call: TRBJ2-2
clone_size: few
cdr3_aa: CASSFGGGLNTGELFF
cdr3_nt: TGTGCCAGCAGCTTTGGCGGGGGCCTAAACACCGGGGAGCTGTTTTTT

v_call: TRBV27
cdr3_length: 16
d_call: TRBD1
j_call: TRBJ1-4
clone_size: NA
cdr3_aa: CASSPHLSGGSEKLFF
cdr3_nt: TGTGCCAGCAGCCCCCACCTTTCAGGGGGAAGTGAAAAACTGTTTTTT

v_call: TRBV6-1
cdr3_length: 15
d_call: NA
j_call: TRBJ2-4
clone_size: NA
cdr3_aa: CASRGISRRRNIQYF
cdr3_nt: TGTGCCAGCAGGGGGATCTCCCGGAGGAGGAACATTCAGTACTTC

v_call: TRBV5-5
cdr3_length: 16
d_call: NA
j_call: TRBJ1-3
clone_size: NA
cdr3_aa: CASSMLTGPHGNTIYF
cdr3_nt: TGTGCCAGCAGCATGCTAACAGGGCCGCATGGAAACACCATATATTTT

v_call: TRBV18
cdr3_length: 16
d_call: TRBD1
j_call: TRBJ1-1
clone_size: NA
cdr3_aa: CASSPPGRGENTEAFF
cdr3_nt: TGTGCCAGCTCACCACCTGGCAGGGGGGAGAACACTGAAGCTTTCTTT

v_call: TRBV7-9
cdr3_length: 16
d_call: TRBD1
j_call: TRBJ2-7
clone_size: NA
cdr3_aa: CSSSLAQGARSYEQYF
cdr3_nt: TGTTCCAGCAGCTTAGCCCAGGGGGCTCGGTCCTACGAGCAGTACTTC

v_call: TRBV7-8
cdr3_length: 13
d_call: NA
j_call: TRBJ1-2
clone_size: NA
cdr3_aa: CASSLARGYGYTF
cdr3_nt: TGTGCCAGCAGCTTAGCCAGGGGATATGGCTACACCTTC

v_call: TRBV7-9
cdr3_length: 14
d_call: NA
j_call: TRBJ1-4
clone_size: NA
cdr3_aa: CASSLGQGSEKLFF
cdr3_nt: TGTGCCAGCAGCTTAGGGCAGGGGAGTGAAAAACTGTTTTTT

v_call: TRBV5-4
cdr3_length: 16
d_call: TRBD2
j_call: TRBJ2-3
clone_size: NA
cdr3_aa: CASSLEGGGAADTQYF
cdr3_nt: TGTGCCAGCAGCTTGGAGGGCGGGGGGGCGGCAGATACGCAGTATTTT

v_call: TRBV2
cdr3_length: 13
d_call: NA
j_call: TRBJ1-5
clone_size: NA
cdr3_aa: CASSEAGGQPQHF
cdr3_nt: TGTGCCAGCAGTGAAGCCGGGGGTCAGCCCCAGCATTTT

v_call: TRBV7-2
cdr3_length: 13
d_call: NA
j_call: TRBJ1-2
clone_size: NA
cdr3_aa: CASSLGGNYGYTF
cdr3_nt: TGTGCCAGCAGCTTGGGGGGAAACTATGGCTACACCTTC

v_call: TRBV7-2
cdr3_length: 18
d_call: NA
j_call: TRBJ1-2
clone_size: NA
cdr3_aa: CASSLDGSPGIQRGGYTF
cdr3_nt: TGTGCCAGCAGCTTAGACGGGAGTCCGGGAATCCAGAGGGGTGGCTACACCTTC

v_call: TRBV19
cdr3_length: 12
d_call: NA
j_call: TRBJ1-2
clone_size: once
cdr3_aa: CASRRPGGGYTF
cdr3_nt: TGTGCCAGTAGGAGACCCGGGGGTGGCTACACCTTC

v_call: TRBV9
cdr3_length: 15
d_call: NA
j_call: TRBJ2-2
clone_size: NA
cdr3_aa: CASSPGRVSSGELFF
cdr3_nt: TGTGCCAGCAGCCCCGGCAGGGTGTCTTCCGGGGAGCTGTTTTTT

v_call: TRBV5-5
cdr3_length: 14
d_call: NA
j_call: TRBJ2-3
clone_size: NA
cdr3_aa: CASSSRTSTDTQYF
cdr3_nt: TGTGCCAGCAGCTCCAGGACTAGCACAGATACGCAGTATTTT

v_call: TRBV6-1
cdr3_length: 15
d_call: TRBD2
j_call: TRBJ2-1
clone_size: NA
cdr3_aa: CASSDKRGPRNEQFF
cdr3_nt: TGTGCCAGCAGTGATAAGCGGGGCCCAAGAAATGAGCAGTTCTTC

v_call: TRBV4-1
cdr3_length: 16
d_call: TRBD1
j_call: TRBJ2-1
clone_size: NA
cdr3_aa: CASSLPTGGLYNEQFF
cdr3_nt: TGCGCCAGCAGCCTACCGACAGGGGGGCTTTACAATGAGCAGTTCTTC